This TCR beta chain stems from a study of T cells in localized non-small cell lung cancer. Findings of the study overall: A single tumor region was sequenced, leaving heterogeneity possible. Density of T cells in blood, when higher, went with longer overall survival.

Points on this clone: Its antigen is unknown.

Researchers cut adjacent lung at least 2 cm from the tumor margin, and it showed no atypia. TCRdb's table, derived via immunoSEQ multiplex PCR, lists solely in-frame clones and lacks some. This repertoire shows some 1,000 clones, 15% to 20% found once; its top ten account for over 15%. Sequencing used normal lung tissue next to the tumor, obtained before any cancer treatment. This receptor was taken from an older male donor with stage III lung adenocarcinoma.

The CDR3: CAISEDRMNTEAFF. CDR3 in DNA: TGTGCCATCAGTGAGGACAGAATGAACACTGAAGCTTTCTTT. This chain links TRBV10-3 with TRBJ1-1; D possibly corresponds to TRBD1 (5 bases). Trimming took 2 bases from V and 0 from J, leaving 7 bases between them. Per germline, CDR1 ENHRY and CDR2 SYGVKD. The CDR3 length is 14 residues.